Listed below are T cell receptor beta chains from one sample, sequenced in a study of OX40 agonist ivuxolimab in advanced cancers. Clones were sequenced by immunoSEQ multiplex PCR, and TCRdb holds only the in-frame ones, with some missing. Among roughly 60,000 clones listed, more than 75% were seen once. The sample was CD4+ or CD8+ T cells sorted from blood, taken in a trial of the OX40 agonist ivuxolimab. These receptors all stem from an adult with an advanced solid tumor such as melanoma, head and neck, liver or kidney cancer. The CDR3 runs from the conserved cysteine through the conserved F or W. A D gene is named only where the DNA matches it firmly. Rows give clone size only sometimes, using once, few, many, or a class for an expanded clone.

D,J,V,size,CDR3,DNA
NA,TRBJ2-3,TRBV7-9,NA,CASRAQGGSSKWVADTQYF,TGTGCCAGCAGAGCGCAGGGGGGGTCTAGCAAGTGGGTCGCAGATACGCAGTATTTT
NA,TRBJ2-5,TRBV5-5,NA,CASSPYQETQYF,TGTGCCAGCAGTCCGTACCAAGAGACCCAGTACTTC
NA,TRBJ1-4,TRBV5-4,NA,CASSSSGLVEKLFF,TGTGCCAGCAGCTCCTCAGGGTTGGTTGAAAAACTGTTTTTT
NA,TRBJ2-7,TRBV30,NA,CAWMRLDTYEQYF,TGTGCCTGGATGCGGTTAGATACCTACGAGCAGTACTTC
NA,TRBJ2-7,TRBV6-6,NA,CASRGGTKEDEQYF,TGTGCCAGCAGGGGGGGGACAAAAGAAGACGAGCAGTACTTC
NA,TRBJ2-7,TRBV7-2,NA,CASSLVSADSYEQYF,TGTGCCAGCAGCTTAGTTAGCGCGGACTCCTACGAGCAGTACTTC
TRBD1,TRBJ1-2,TRBV7-6,few,CASSRQGVRGYTF,TGTGCCAGCAGCAGACAGGGTGTTCGTGGCTACACCTTC
TRBD2,TRBJ2-3,TRBV28,NA,CASGGLAARGDTQYF,TGTGCCAGCGGAGGGCTAGCGGCCCGGGGAGATACGCAGTATTTT
NA,TRBJ1-1,TRBV6-5,NA,CASSPRNTEAFF,TGTGCCAGCTCCCCCAGGAACACTGAAGCTTTCTTT
NA,TRBJ2-3,TRBV13,NA,CASTLGRGVPDTQYF,TGTGCCAGCACCCTAGGACGGGGTGTCCCAGATACGCAGTATTTT
NA,TRBJ2-3,TRBV7-9,NA,CASSFADTQYF,TGTGCCAGCAGCTTTGCGGATACGCAGTATTTT
NA,TRBJ2-2,TRBV5-8,NA,CASSLEQGSNTGELFF,TGTGCCAGCAGCTTAGAACAGGGTTCTAACACCGGGGAGCTGTTTTTT
NA,TRBJ2-7,TRBV30,NA,CAWTNGYEQYF,TGTGCCTGGACTAATGGGTACGAGCAGTACTTC
NA,TRBJ2-1,TRBV11-2,once,CASSLDWSSYNEQFF,TGTGCCAGCAGCTTAGACTGGAGCTCCTACAATGAGCAGTTCTTC
NA,TRBJ1-1,TRBV30,NA,CAWSPASPTEAFF,TGTGCCTGGAGCCCAGCTAGTCCCACTGAAGCTTTCTTT
TRBD1,TRBJ1-2,TRBV5-6,NA,CASSPDRVIGGYTF,TGTGCCAGCAGCCCGGACAGGGTAATAGGAGGCTACACCTTC
NA,TRBJ1-2,TRBV28,few,CASSDRFRGYTF,TGTGCCAGCTCCGACAGGTTCCGGGGCTACACCTTC
NA,TRBJ1-1,TRBV7-3,NA,CASSLAAGMSTEAFF,TGTGCCAGCAGCTTAGCGGCAGGGATGAGCACTGAAGCTTTCTTT
TRBD1,TRBJ2-5,TRBV6-5,NA,CASSWTGGKTQYF,TGTGCCAGCAGTTGGACAGGGGGCAAGACCCAGTACTTC
NA,TRBJ1-4,TRBV19,NA,CASSMRTGRNEKLFF,TGTGCCAGTAGTATGAGAACAGGAAGGAATGAAAAACTGTTTTTT
TRBD2,TRBJ2-7,TRBV30,NA,CAWRASGNGEQYF,TGTGCCTGGAGGGCTAGCGGGAATGGCGAGCAGTACTTC
NA,TRBJ2-1,TRBV20-1,NA,CSASMGNEQFF,TGCAGTGCTAGTATGGGTAATGAGCAGTTCTTC
NA,TRBJ2-3,TRBV5-4,NA,CASSLAAGGLDTQYF,TGTGCCAGCAGCTTGGCTGCAGGGGGACTAGATACGCAGTATTTT
NA,TRBJ2-2,TRBV12-5,NA,CASGLVWDTGELFF,TGTGCTAGTGGTTTGGTCTGGGACACCGGGGAGCTGTTTTTT